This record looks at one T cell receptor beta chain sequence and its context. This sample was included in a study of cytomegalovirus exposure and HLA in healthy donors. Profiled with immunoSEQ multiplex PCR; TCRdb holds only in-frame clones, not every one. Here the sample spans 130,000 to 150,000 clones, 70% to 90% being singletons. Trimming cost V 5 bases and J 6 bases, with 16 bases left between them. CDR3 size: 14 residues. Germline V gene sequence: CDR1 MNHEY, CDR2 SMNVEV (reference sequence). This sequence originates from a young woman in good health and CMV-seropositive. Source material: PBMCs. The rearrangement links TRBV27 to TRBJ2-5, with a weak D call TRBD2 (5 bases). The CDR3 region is CASSHLLGGQTQYF. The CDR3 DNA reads TGTGCCAGCAGTCACCTTCTAGGCGGGCAGACCCAGTACTTC.